These 10 T cell receptor beta chains share one sample of origin, sequenced in a study of blood T cell repertoires in COVID-19. The assay was immunoSEQ multiplex PCR, and TCRdb's table has in-frame clones only and misses some. The sample records about 170,000 clones, about four fifths being singletons. Sequenced sample: peripheral blood. Every receptor here comes from a man between 65 and 85 years old with active or convalescent COVID-19.

This chain links TRBV7-2 with TRBJ2-1; the D gene is possibly TRBD2 (6 bases). Deletions cut 1 base from V and 8 bases from J, with 15 bases between. The CDR3 runs to 15 residues. The germline V gene has CDR1 SGHTA and CDR2 FQGNSA. The CDR3 DNA reads TGTGCCAGCAGCTTAGGGCTTCTCAGGGAGGATGAGCAGTTCTTC. Translating gives CASSLGLLREDEQFF.

This clone has only one observation. The CDR3 nucleotides read TGTGCCTGGAGTGTACGTGACTCCCCATTCGAGCAGTACTTC. Translating it yields CAWSVRDSPFEQYF. J is TRBJ2-7 and V is TRBV30, with D uncertain. Germline CDR1 reads GTSNPN; CDR2 reads SVGIG (reference sequence). The length of the CDR3 is 14 residues. Deletions cut 0 bases from V and 6 bases from J, with 15 bases between.

The chain links TRBV6-2 or TRBV6-3 to TRBJ2-7; D perhaps matches TRBD1 (6 bases). This CDR3 is 13 amino acids long. Germline CDR1 reads MNHEY; CDR2 reads SVGEGT. V was pared by 0 bases and J by 7 bases, with 10 bases between. Written as DNA, the CDR3 is TGTGCCAGCAGTTACTCACACCAGGGGGAGCAGTACTTC. Its protein is CASSYSHQGEQYF.

The chain recombines TRBV15 with TRBJ2-7; TRBD2 matches 7 bases. Germline lookup yields CDR1 LNHNV and CDR2 YYDKDF (reference sequence). V shed 1 base, J shed 4 bases, and the junction held 10 bases outside the gene matches. This CDR3 is 16 amino acids long. The CDR3 nucleotides read TGTGCCACCAGCAGAGCTCCAGGGCGGGGAGGGTACGAGCAGTACTTC. This sequence encodes CATSRAPGRGGYEQYF.

The chain combines TRBV28 with TRBJ2-2; possible D gene TRBD2, 7 bases. This CDR3 has 17 residues. Trimming took 7 bases from V and 1 from J, leaving 19 bases between them. Germline V gene lookup returns CDR1 MDHEN and CDR2 SYDVKM. CDR3 nucleotides: TGTGCCAGCACCTCCCAAGTCGGGGGGCAGAACACCGGGGAGCTGTTTTTT. It is translated as CASTSQVGGQNTGELFF.

This rearrangement joins TRBV28 to TRBJ1-2, with 8 bases aligning to TRBD1. The CDR3 has 15 amino acids. Germline CDR1 and CDR2: MDHEN and SYDVKM. J gave up 8 bases and V 6 bases, and 14 bases lay outside the gene matches. CDR3 amino acids: CASRLGGQAGRGYTF. The DNA of the CDR3 is TGTGCCAGCAGGTTGGGGGGACAGGCAGGACGCGGCTACACCTTC.

This rearrangement joins TRBV5-1 to TRBJ2-3, with D possibly being TRBD1 (6 bases). Trimming took 3 bases from V and 10 from J, leaving 15 bases between them. The germline gives CDR1 SGHRS, CDR2 YFSETQ. This CDR3 is 13 amino acids long. CDR3 protein: CASSYKQGDAQYF. DNA for the CDR3: TGCGCCAGCAGCTACAAACAGGGCGATGCGCAGTATTTT.

The chain couples TRBV19 to TRBJ1-2, with D uncertain. There are 12 residues in the CDR3. V lost 5 bases to trimming and J lost 3 bases, with 7 bases between them. CDR1 and CDR2 from the germline V gene are LNHDA and SQIVND (reference sequence). This chain's CDR3 is CASSPRDYGYTF. The DNA of the CDR3 is TGTGCCAGTAGTCCTCGAGACTATGGCTACACCTTC.

The genes are TRBV12-3 or TRBV12-4 and TRBJ1-6, with D perhaps matching TRBD1 (5 bases). The V end lost 7 bases, the J end lost 15 bases, and 16 bases lay between the germline ends. This CDR3 has 12 residues. For the CDR3, the DNA is TGTGCCAGCAAATTAGGGGAGGGACTCCTCCACTTT. Protein: CASKLGEGLLHF.

J is TRBJ2-1 and V is TRBV6-5, with 7 bases that match TRBD2. J gave up 5 bases and V 6 bases, and 10 bases lay outside the gene matches. Germline CDR1 and CDR2: MNHEY and SVGAGI. The CDR3 runs to 15 residues. In nucleotides, the CDR3 is TGTGCCAGCAGCCCCCCGGGGGGATTGGACAATGAGCAGTTCTTC. As protein: CASSPPGGLDNEQFF.